The present T cell receptor (beta chain) was sequenced within a study of blood T cell repertoires in COVID-19. Whole-study context: Samples taken during acute and convalescent COVID-19 were collected in the United States, Italy and Spain. Sources were T cells, B-cell-depleted T cells, or PBMCs; the material itself was cDNA or gDNA.

The authors' processing: Reference gene primer amplification in the assay estimated nucleated cell counts. Here immunoSEQ multiplex PCR was the method, and the copy in TCRdb shows in-frame clones only, minus some. The V and J calls and clone size are taken from that table; D and trimming were inferred from the DNA. The repertoire holds roughly 110,000 clones, 81% seen once, with roughly 1.4% in the top ten. This clonotype originated in a man aged 50 or older with acute or convalescent COVID-19. Sequenced: peripheral blood.

The CDR3 region is CASSLAQGAGANVLTF. In DNA, the CDR3 is TGCGCCAGCAGCTTGGCCCAGGGGGCTGGGGCCAACGTCCTGACTTTC. The chain has TRBV5-1 and TRBJ2-6, with 7 bases aligning to TRBD1. Germline V gives CDR1 SGHRS, CDR2 YFSETQ. Trimming at V came to 0 bases and at J to 2 bases, leaving 2 bases not matched to a gene. This CDR3 contains 16 residues. Full variable domain (rest looked up from reference TRBV5-1 and TRBJ2-6): KAGVTQTPRYLIKTRGQQVTLSCSPISGHRSVSWYQQTPGQGLQFLFEYFSETQRNKGNFPGRFSGRQFSNSRSEMNVSTLELGDSALYLCASSLAQGAGANVLTFGAGSRLTVL.